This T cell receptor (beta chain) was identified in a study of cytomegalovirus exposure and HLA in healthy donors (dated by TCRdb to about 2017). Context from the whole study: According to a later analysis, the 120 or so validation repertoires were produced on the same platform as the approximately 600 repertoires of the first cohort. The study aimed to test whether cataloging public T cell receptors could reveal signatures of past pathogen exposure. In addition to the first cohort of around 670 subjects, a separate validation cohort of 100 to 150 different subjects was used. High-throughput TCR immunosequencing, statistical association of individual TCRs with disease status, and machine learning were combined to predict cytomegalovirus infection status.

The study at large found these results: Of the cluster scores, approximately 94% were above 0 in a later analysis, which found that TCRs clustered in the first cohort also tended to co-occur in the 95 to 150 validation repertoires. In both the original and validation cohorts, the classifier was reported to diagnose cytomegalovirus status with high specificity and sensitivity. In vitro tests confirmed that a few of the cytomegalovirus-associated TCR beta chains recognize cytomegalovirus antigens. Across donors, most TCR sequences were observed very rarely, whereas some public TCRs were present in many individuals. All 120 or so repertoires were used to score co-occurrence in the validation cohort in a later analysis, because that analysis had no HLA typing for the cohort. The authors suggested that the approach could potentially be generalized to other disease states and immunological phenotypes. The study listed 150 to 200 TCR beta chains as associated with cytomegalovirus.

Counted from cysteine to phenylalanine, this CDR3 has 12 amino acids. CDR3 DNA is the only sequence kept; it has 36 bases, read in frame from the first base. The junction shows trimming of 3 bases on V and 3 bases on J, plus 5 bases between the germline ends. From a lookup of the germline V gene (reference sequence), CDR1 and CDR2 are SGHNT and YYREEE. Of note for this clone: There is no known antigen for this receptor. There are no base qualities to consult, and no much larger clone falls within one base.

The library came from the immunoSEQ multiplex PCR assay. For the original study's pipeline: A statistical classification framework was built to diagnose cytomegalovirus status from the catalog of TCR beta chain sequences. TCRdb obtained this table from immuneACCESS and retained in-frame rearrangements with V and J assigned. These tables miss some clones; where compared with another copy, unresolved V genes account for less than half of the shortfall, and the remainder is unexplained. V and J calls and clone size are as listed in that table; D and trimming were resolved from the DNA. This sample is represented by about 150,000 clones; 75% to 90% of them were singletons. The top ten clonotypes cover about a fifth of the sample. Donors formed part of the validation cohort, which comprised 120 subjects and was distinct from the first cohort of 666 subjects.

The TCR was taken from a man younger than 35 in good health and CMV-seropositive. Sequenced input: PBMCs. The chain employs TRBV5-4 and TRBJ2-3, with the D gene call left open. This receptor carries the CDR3 CASSWATDTQYF. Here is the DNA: TGTGCCAGCAGCTGGGCTACAGATACGCAGTATTTT.